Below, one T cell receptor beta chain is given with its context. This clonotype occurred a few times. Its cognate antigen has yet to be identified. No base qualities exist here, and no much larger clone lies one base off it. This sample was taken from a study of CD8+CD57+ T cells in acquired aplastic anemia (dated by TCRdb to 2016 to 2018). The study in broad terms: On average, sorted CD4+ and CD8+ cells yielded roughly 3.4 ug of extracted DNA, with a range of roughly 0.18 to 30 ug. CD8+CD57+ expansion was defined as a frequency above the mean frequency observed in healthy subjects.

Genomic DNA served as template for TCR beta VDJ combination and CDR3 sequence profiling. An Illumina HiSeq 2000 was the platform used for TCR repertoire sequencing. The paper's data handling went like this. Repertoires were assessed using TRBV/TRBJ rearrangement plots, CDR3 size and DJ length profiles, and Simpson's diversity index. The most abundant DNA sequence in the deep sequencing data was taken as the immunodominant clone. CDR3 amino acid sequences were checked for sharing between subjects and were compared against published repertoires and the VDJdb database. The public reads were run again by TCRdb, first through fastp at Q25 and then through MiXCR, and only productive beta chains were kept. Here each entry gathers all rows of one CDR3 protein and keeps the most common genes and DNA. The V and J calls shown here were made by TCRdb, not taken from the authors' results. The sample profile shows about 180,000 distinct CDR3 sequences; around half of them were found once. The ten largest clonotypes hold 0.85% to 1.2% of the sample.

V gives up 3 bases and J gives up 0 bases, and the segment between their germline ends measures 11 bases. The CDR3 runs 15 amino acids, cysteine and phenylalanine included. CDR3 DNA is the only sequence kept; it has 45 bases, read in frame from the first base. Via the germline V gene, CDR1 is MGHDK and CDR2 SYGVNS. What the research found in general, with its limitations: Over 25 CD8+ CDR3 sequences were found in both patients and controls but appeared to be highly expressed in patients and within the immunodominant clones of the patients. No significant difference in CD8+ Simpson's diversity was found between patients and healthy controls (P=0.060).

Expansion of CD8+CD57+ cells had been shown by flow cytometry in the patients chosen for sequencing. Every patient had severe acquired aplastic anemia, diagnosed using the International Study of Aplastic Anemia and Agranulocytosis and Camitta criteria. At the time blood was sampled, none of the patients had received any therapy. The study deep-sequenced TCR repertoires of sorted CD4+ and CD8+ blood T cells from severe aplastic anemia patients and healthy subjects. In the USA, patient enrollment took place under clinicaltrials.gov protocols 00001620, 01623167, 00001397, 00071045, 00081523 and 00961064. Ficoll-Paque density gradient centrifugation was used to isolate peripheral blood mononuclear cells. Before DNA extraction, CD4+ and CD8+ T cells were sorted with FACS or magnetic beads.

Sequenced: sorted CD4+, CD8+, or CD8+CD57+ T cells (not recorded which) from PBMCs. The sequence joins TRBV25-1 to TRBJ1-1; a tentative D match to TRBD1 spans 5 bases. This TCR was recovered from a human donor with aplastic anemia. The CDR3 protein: CASSEAGNLNTEAFF. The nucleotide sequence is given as TGTGCCAGCAGTGAGGCAGGGAACCTGAACACTGAAGCTTTCTTT.